A selection of T cell receptor beta chains follows, all from one sample in a study of T cell responses to AZD1222 COVID-19 vaccine. The assay was immunoSEQ multiplex PCR, and TCRdb's table has in-frame clones only and misses some. The top ten clones hold approximately 1.4% of a sample with about 140,000 clones, 85% to 95% of them seen once. This specimen consisted of peripheral blood, obtained on day 0 of AZD1222 vaccination. Receptor source: an adult in good health. CDR3s include the opening cysteine and the closing phenylalanine or tryptophan. A row's size may be missing; if present it is once, few, many or a size class.

clone size,J gene,V gene,CDR3 protein
-,TRBJ1-5,TRBV27,CASSLGVGYQPQHF
-,TRBJ2-1,TRBV7-9,CASSHSEGPYNEQFF
once,TRBJ1-5,TRBV12-3/TRBV12-4,CASRGTGGQPQHF
-,TRBJ2-3,TRBV29-1,CSAGGEPWTDTQYF
-,TRBJ2-7,TRBV23-1,CASSLHSPYF
-,TRBJ2-1,TRBV7-9,CASSPRQYNEQFF
-,TRBJ2-3,TRBV4-1,CASSQRRAQYF
once,TRBJ2-7,TRBV5-1,CASSHGTSGSSYEQYF
-,TRBJ2-3,TRBV6-4,CASRVQGAITDTQYF
-,TRBJ2-7,TRBV11-1,CASSPGGLALIEQYF
-,TRBJ2-3,TRBV14,CASSHDGVLRPSTDTQYF
-,TRBJ1-1,TRBV3-1/TRBV3-2,CASSPVRQTDEAFF
-,TRBJ2-4,TRBV29-1,CSGGSGNIQYF
-,TRBJ1-4,TRBV5-6,CASSLIREGGSSNEKLFF
-,TRBJ1-2,TRBV27,CASSSADRPTAYGYTF
-,TRBJ1-1,TRBV2,CASSEGDNTEAFF
once,TRBJ2-1,TRBV6-5,CASSLGLAGPNEQFF
-,TRBJ1-2,TRBV20-1,CSASGTGGLRYTF
-,TRBJ2-2,TRBV18,CASSPGQGGTGELFF
-,TRBJ2-1,TRBV6-4,CASSDSRGSPYNEQFF
-,TRBJ1-1,TRBV6-5,CASSYSAGVGTEAFF
-,TRBJ2-3,TRBV7-6,CASSKTGVDTQYF
-,TRBJ2-3,TRBV30,CAWSVIGDTQYF
-,TRBJ2-7,TRBV7-2,CASSSRAGTSAAYEQYF
-,TRBJ2-4,TRBV28,CASSSGQKNIQYF
-,TRBJ2-7,TRBV29-1,CSVLGWGSDEQYF
-,TRBJ2-1,TRBV4-2,CASSQYRTGTSVVDEQFF
-,TRBJ2-3,TRBV10-1,CASSLDRDADTQYF
-,TRBJ1-2,TRBV7-2,CASSPGLWRGYGYTF
-,TRBJ1-1,TRBV28,CASSPETENTEAFF
-,TRBJ2-1,TRBV29-1,CSSHLGGNNEQFF
once,TRBJ1-3,TRBV19,CASSHGDRGAGNTIYF
-,TRBJ2-1,TRBV4-3,CASSQARESYNEQFF
-,TRBJ1-4,TRBV4-2,CASSQDRTKFAELFF
once,TRBJ1-3,TRBV7-3,CASSSTTGNTIYF
-,TRBJ2-7,TRBV5-1,CASSLGTGVPEQYF
-,TRBJ1-3,TRBV10-1,CASTFGQGGNTIYF
-,TRBJ2-7,TRBV27,CASSGHGAPYEQYF
-,TRBJ1-5,TRBV30,CAWSAGISNQPQHF
-,TRBJ1-2,TRBV20-1,CSAIGDGYTF
-,TRBJ2-7,TRBV15,CATSHQESYEQYF
-,TRBJ1-5,TRBV6-5,CASSYSGTSQPQHF
-,TRBJ2-1,TRBV25-1,CASSVGRPGTSVRDEQFF
-,TRBJ1-6,TRBV6-5,CASTQDQGYSPLHF
-,TRBJ2-1,TRBV30,CAWSVARRELYNEQFF
-,TRBJ2-7,TRBV3-1/TRBV3-2,CASSQDRDIWAYEQYF
-,TRBJ1-1,TRBV19,CASSLDLNTEAFF
-,TRBJ2-3,TRBV5-1,CASSLTGFENTQYF
-,TRBJ2-5,TRBV6-1,CASSEEAGGGETQYF
-,TRBJ1-2,TRBV6-2/TRBV6-3,CASSYSQGSGYTF